This T cell receptor beta chain was identified in a study of blood T cells in healthy people across ages. Study results and caveats: PBMCs left unsorted prevented a conclusive naive versus antigen-experienced comparison.

Combining a sample-barcoded 5' primer with a J-beta primer mix, a second PCR ran for roughly 7 to 11 cycles. The template-switch adaptor was a 5' adaptor with 12 random nucleotides. It tagged each cDNA molecule. TCRdb independently ran MiXCR on the 5' RACE reads; one entry per CDR3 protein. The sample has 780,000 or so distinct CDR3 sequences, 50% to 65% seen once; the top ten hold 40% to 50%. Researchers isolated at least 6.5 million PBMCs per sample. The CDR3 contains 15 residues. The V end lost 4 bases, the J end lost 6 bases, and 20 bases lay between the germline ends. Germline values: CDR1 SGDLS, CDR2 YYNGEE. This clonotype was counted between two and nine times. The antigen is undetermined.

The TCR originated in an elderly man in good health. Sequencing was performed on blood. The genes are TRBV9 and TRBJ2-7; either TRBD1 or TRBD2 may fit D (5 bases each). CDR3 in amino acids: CASSTDPGPNGEQYF. CDR3 sequence (DNA): TGTGCCAGCAGCACCGACCCGGGACCCAACGGCGAGCAGTACTTC. The complete variable domain, with remaining parts taken from reference TRBV9 and TRBJ2-7, reads DSGVTQTPKHLITATGQRVTLRCSPRSGDLSVYWYQQSLDQGLQFLIQYYNGEERAKGNILERFSAQQFPDLHSELNLSSLELGDSALYFCASSTDPGPNGEQYFGPGTRLTVT.